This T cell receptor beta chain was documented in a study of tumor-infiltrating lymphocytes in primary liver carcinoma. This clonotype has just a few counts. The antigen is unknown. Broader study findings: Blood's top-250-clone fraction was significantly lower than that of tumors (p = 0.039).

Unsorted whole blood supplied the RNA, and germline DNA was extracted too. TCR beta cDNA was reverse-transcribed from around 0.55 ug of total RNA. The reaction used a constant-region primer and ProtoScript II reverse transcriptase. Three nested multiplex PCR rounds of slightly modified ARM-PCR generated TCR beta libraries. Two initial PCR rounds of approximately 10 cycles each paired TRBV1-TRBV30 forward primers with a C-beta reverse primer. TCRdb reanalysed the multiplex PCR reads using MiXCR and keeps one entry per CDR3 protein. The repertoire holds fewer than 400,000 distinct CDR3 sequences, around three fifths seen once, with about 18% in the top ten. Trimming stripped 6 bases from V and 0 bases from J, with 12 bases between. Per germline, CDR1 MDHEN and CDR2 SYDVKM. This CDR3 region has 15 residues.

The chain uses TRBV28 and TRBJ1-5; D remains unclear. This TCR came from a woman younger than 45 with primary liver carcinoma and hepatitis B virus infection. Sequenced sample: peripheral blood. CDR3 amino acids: CASSRQEYSNQPQHF. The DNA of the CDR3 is TGTGCCAGCAGCCGGCAGGAGTATAGCAATCAGCCCCAGCATTTT.